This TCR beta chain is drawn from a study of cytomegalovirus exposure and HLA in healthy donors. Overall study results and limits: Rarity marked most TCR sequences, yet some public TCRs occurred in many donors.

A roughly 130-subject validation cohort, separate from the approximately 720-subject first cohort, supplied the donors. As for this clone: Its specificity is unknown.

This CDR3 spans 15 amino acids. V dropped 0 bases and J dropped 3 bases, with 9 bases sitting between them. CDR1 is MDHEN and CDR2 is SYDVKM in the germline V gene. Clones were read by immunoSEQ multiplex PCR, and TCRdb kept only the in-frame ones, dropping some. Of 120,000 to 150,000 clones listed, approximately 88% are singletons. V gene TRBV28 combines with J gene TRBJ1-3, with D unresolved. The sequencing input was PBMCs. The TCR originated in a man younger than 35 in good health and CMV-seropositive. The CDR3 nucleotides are TGTGCCAGCAGTTTATGGGCCCCCGATGGAAACACCATATATTTT. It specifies CASSLWAPDGNTIYF.